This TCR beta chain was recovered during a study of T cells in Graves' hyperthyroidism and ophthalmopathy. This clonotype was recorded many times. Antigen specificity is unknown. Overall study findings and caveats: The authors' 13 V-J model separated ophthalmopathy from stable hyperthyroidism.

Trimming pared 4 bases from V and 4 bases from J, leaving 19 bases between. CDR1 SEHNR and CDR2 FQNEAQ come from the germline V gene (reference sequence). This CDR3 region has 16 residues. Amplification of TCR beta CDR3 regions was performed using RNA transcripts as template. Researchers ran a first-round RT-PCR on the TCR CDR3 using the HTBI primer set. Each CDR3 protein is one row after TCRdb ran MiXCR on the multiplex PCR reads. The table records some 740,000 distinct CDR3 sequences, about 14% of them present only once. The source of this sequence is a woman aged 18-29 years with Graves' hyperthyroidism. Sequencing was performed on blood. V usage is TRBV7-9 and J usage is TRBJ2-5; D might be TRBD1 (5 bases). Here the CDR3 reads CASSWGQARLGETQYF. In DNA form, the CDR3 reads TGTGCCAGCAGCTGGGGCCAGGCCAGACTTGGAGAGACCCAGTACTTC.